This TCR beta chain was sequenced in a study of regulatory T cells in long-lasting Graves disease. General study results and limits: Persistent Graves' cases showed lower TCR diversity than newly diagnosed cases.

In building TCR beta libraries, iRepertoire HTBI primers were used together with Arm-PCR of CDR3 regions. Via MiXCR, TCRdb re-called the multiplex PCR reads, giving one row per CDR3 protein. The sample records roughly 500,000 distinct CDR3 sequences, around 12% being singletons. This clonotype was counted many times. Antigen unknown. Sample time point: newly diagnosed GD, antithyroid drugs for less than 3 months. RNA extracted from PBMCs served as the sequencing template. These same records also appear under a second study, on T cells in Graves' hyperthyroidism and ophthalmopathy. That paper states: Subjects aged 18 to 65 presented with newly diagnosed hyperthyroidism of less than 2 months' duration.

The material was peripheral blood mononuclear cells (PBMCs), obtained at new diagnosis, from a patient treated with antithyroid drugs. The TCR sequence derives from a woman between 25 and 40 years old with Graves disease.

CDR3: CASSQTSGRGNEQFF. CDR3 DNA: TGTGCCAGCAGCCAGACTAGCGGGAGGGGTAATGAGCAGTTCTTC. The chain employs TRBV12-3 or TRBV12-4 and TRBJ2-1; TRBD2 agrees at 14 bases. The CDR3 length is 15 residues. V dropped 6 bases and J dropped 7; count of bases not matched to a gene: 5.